This T cell receptor (beta chain) comes out of a study of blood T cell repertoires in COVID-19. Study in general: T cells, B-cell-depleted T cells, or PBMCs supplied cDNA or gDNA.

Participants had their cohort set by participant-reported clinical history. The repertoire was sequenced with immunoSEQ multiplex PCR; TCRdb's copy has only in-frame clones and lacks some. The sample contains roughly 430,000 clones, approximately 85% of which appear only once. The CDR3 has 12 amino acids. CDR1 and CDR2 (germline): LNHDA, SQIVND (reference sequence). This clone appeared once. Sequenced: PBMCs or T cells enriched from blood (not recorded which). The chain has TRBV19 and TRBJ1-5; 8 bases map to TRBD1. The clonotype comes from a woman in her forties with acute COVID-19. CDR3 sequence: CGTGGSNQPQHF. The CDR3, as DNA: TGTGGCACAGGGGGAAGCAATCAGCCCCAGCATTTT.